A single sample is the source of the 9 T cell receptor beta chains below, sequenced in a study of T-cell reconstitution after alpha-beta-depleted transplantation in children. Preparing the TCRbeta library involved the use of unique molecular identifiers. Each CDR3 protein gets one entry after TCRdb re-called the PCR reads with MiXCR. The data contain some 520,000 distinct CDR3 sequences, approximately 29% of them singletons. The sequences come from PBMCs from the stem cell graft donor, collected from the stem cell graft. All receptors come from a human donor who donated a stem cell graft to a child with aplastic anemia.

The CDR3 bases are TGTGCCACCGACCAGGGGACCAATGAAGCTTTCTTT. It is translated as CATDQGTNEAFF. This chain uses TRBV24-1 with TRBJ1-1; possible D gene TRBD1, 6 bases. The CDR3 length is 12 residues. Germline CDR1 reads KGHDR; CDR2 reads SFDVKD. Trimming shortened V by 9 bases and J by 7 bases, and 14 bases separated the two germline ends.

The J gene is TRBJ2-1, the V gene TRBV4-3; D is perhaps TRBD2 (6 bases). CDR1 is LGHNA and CDR2 is YSLEER in the germline V gene. This CDR3 is built from 14 residues. The V end lost 2 bases, the J end lost 8 bases, and 13 bases lay between the germline ends. The CDR3 region is CASSQLASRDEQFF. For the CDR3, the DNA is TGCGCCAGCAGCCAACTAGCGTCTCGGGATGAGCAGTTCTTC.

The J gene is TRBJ2-1, the V gene TRBV10-2, with 7 bases that match TRBD1. Per the germline V gene, CDR1 is WSHSY and CDR2 is SAAADI. Trimming cost V 6 bases and J 3 bases; bases outside gene matches: 5. This CDR3 has 14 residues. CDR3 nucleotide sequence: TGCGCCAGCAGAGTTAGGGGGCACTACAATGAGCAGTTCTTC. Amino acid sequence: CASRVRGHYNEQFF.

This clonotype was seen a handful of times. The gene calls are TRBV6-5 and TRBJ2-2, with unresolved D. Germline V gene sequence: CDR1 MNHEY, CDR2 SVGAGI. The CDR3 spans 15 residues. V was clipped by 2 bases and J by 2 bases, with 9 bases between them. The CDR3 region has the DNA TGTGCCAGCAGTTACGGGCAAGACAACACCGGGGAGCTGTTTTTT. Amino acids: CASSYGQDNTGELFF.

The chain is built from TRBV29-1 and TRBJ2-3; TRBD1 matches 8 bases. V shed 4 bases, J shed 2 bases, and the junction held 8 bases outside the gene matches. The CDR3 has 15 residues. The V gene's germline CDR1 is SQVTM and CDR2 ANQGSEA. The CDR3 here is CSVGGPQGVTDTQYF. The CDR3 DNA reads TGCAGCGTTGGAGGTCCACAGGGGGTCACAGATACGCAGTATTTT.

The chain employs TRBV9 and TRBJ2-7; weak D call: TRBD1 (6 bases). The length of the CDR3 is 13 residues. CDR1 and CDR2 from the germline V gene are SGDLS and YYNGEE. The V and J ends lost 3 bases and 6 bases respectively, with 13 bases between them. The CDR3 DNA follows: TGTGCCAGCAGCGAAGGACAGTTCGGCGAGCAGTACGTC. Its protein product is CASSEGQFGEQYV.

This chain uses TRBV7-6 with TRBJ2-3, with TRBD2 identical over 9 bases. This CDR3 is built from 19 residues. Trimming cost V 1 base and J 1 base; bases outside gene matches: 12. Germline V lookup: CDR1 SGHVS, CDR2 FNYEAQ. The CDR3: CASSLGMSRGGWGTDTQYF. The DNA for the CDR3 is TGTGCCAGCAGCTTAGGCATGTCGCGGGGGGGCTGGGGCACAGATACGCAGTATTTT.

This clonotype has only a few counts. The CDR3 DNA is TGCGCCAGCAGCCAAGATGGTATTGGGTGGGGCGGGGGTGGCTACAATGAGCAGTTCTTC. It is translated as CASSQDGIGWGGGGYNEQFF. V usage is TRBV4-3 and J usage is TRBJ2-1; 7 bases fit TRBD2. The CDR3 length is 20 residues. Germline V gene sequence: CDR1 LGHNA, CDR2 YSLEER. The trim removed 0 bases at V and 3 bases at J, leaving 17 bases unmatched.

V is TRBV20-1 and J is TRBJ1-2, with TRBD1 as a possible D gene (6 bases). This CDR3 is built from 13 residues. Trimming removed 1 base from V and 7 bases from J, with 13 bases in between. Germline V gene sequence: CDR1 DFQATT, CDR2 SNEGSKA (reference sequence). The CDR3 region is CSARAQGRGGYTF. The CDR3 coding sequence is TGCAGTGCTAGAGCGCAGGGGCGGGGTGGCTACACCTTC.